This T cell receptor (beta chain) was identified in a study of T cells in Graves' hyperthyroidism and ophthalmopathy. Study in general: Blood from the periphery was taken at initial diagnosis, before any treatment. Study-level findings and limits: Model-based prediction identified ophthalmopathy a median 6.5 months prior to its onset. Among clonotypes expanded in thyroid above 0.001, most were also found in blood.

Uncontrolled infection, other autoimmune disease, pregnancy and lactation each barred patients from inclusion. Looked up from germline, CDR1 is SNHLY and CDR2 is FYNNEI. This CDR3 comprises 17 residues. After removal of 6 bases from V and 4 bases from J, the junction contained 12 bases not matched to a gene. Authors of the study amplified TCR beta CDR3 regions from RNA transcripts. HTBI primers were used for first-round RT-PCR of the TCR CDR3. Each CDR3 protein is one row after TCRdb ran MiXCR on the multiplex PCR reads. The table has 550,000 to 800,000 distinct CDR3 sequences, around 17% seen once. In this sample, this clonotype turned up a few times. Its antigen remains unidentified.

The chain has TRBV2 and TRBJ2-2; TRBD1 agrees at 9 bases. Sequenced sample: blood. The clonotype originates from a man younger than 30 with Graves' hyperthyroidism. Here the CDR3 reads CASSGNRDRAPTGELFF. CDR3 in DNA: TGTGCCAGCAGCGGTAACCGGGACAGGGCGCCCACCGGGGAGCTGTTTTTT.